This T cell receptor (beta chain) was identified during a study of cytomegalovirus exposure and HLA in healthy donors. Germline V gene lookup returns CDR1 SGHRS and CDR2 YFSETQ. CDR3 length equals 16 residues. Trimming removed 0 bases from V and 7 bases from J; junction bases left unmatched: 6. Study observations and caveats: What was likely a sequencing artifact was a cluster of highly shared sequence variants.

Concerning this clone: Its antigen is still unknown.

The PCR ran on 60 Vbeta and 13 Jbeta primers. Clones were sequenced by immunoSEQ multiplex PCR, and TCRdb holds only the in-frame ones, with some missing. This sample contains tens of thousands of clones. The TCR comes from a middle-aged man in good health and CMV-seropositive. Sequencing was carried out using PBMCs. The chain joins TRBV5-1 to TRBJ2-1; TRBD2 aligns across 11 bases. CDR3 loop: CASSLGHSGRGNEQFF. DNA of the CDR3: TGCGCCAGCAGCTTGGGACATAGCGGGAGGGGGAATGAGCAGTTCTTC.